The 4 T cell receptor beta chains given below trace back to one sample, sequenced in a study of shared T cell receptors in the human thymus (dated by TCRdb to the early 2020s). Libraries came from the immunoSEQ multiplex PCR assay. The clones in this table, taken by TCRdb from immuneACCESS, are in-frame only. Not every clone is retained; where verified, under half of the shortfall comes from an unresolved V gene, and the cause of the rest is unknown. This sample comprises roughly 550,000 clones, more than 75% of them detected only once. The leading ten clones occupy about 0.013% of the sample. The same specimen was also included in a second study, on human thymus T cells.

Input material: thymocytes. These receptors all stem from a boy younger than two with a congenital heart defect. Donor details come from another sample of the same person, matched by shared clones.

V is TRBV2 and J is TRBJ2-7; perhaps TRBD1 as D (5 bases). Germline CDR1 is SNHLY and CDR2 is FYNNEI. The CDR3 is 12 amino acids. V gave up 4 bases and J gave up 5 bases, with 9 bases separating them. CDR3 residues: CASSAGFHEQYF. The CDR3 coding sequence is TGTGCCAGCAGTGCAGGGTTCCACGAGCAGTACTTC.

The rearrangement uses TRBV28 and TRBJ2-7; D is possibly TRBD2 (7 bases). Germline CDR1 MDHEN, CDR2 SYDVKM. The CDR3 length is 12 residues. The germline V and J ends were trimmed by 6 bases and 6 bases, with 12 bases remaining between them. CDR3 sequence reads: CASSPGGPEQYF. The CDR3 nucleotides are TGTGCCAGCAGCCCGGGGGGCCCCGAGCAGTACTTC.

The CDR3 protein is CASSGGQHYEQYF. The CDR3 bases are TGTGCCAGCAGCGGGGGACAGCACTACGAGCAGTACTTC. The chain recombines TRBV9 with TRBJ2-7; 7 bases agree with TRBD1. The ends lost 3 bases at V and 3 bases at J; junction bases unmatched: 3. The CDR3 consists of 13 residues. Germline V gene lookup returns CDR1 SGDLS and CDR2 YYNGEE.

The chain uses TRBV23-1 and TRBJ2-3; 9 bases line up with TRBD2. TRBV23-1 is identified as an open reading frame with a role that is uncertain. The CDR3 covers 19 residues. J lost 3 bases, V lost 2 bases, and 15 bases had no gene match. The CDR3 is CASSQAAGVSGSRTDTQYF. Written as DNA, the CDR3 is TGCGCCAGCAGTCAAGCCGCGGGGGTTAGCGGGAGTAGGACAGATACGCAGTATTTT.